The rows below give T cell receptor beta chains drawn from one sample of a study of CD8+CD57+ T cells in acquired aplastic anemia. TCRdb independently ran MiXCR on the reads; one entry per CDR3 protein. This sample has roughly 180,000 distinct CDR3 sequences, with 50% to 65% found just once. Sequencing was performed on sorted CD4+, CD8+, or CD8+CD57+ T cells (not recorded which) from PBMCs. These receptors originate from a human donor with aplastic anemia. CDR3s include the opening cysteine and the closing phenylalanine or tryptophan. The D gene is left open where the match is weak. Clone size is stated in some rows and not others, as once, few, many or a class when expanded.

d_gene: .
v_gene: TRBV5-6
j_gene: TRBJ1-2
len: 13
abundance: few
CDR3aa: CASSLGQLAGYTF
CDR3nt: TGTGCCAGCAGCTTGGGACAGTTGGCCGGCTACACCTTC

d_gene: .
v_gene: TRBV15
j_gene: TRBJ1-6
len: 14
abundance: .
CDR3aa: CATSPLVGNSPLHF
CDR3nt: TGTGCCACCAGCCCTCTGGTTGGTAATTCACCCCTCCACTTT

d_gene: .
v_gene: TRBV19
j_gene: TRBJ2-1
len: 14
abundance: .
CDR3aa: CASGAAAGLDEQFF
CDR3nt: TGTGCCAGTGGGGCAGCCGCGGGGTTAGATGAGCAGTTCTTC

d_gene: .
v_gene: TRBV9
j_gene: TRBJ2-1
len: 15
abundance: .
CDR3aa: CASSEGGLPYNEQFF
CDR3nt: TGTGCCAGCAGCGAGGGGGGCCTACCCTACAATGAGCAGTTCTTC

d_gene: TRBD1
v_gene: TRBV29-1
j_gene: TRBJ2-1
len: 15
abundance: many
CDR3aa: CSVDRDRGSYNEQFF
CDR3nt: TGCAGCGTTGACCGAGACAGGGGCTCCTACAATGAGCAGTTCTTC

d_gene: .
v_gene: TRBV20-1
j_gene: TRBJ1-4
len: 15
abundance: once
CDR3aa: CSAHPEAGAYEKLFF
CDR3nt: TGCAGTGCTCATCCAGAGGCGGGGGCTTATGAAAAACTGTTTTTT

d_gene: TRBD2
v_gene: TRBV2
j_gene: TRBJ2-7
len: 15
abundance: .
CDR3aa: CAAQTQAGGSYEQYF
CDR3nt: TGTGCCGCCCAGACCCAAGCGGGGGGCAGCTACGAGCAGTACTTC

d_gene: .
v_gene: TRBV6-4
j_gene: TRBJ1-5
len: 15
abundance: .
CDR3aa: CASSSSTEGNQPQHF
CDR3nt: TGTGCCAGCAGTTCCAGTACAGAAGGCAATCAGCCCCAGCATTTT

d_gene: .
v_gene: TRBV15
j_gene: TRBJ2-3
len: 17
abundance: .
CDR3aa: CATSRGAPDPSTDTQYF
CDR3nt: TGTGCCACCAGCAGAGGGGCTCCCGATCCTAGCACAGATACGCAGTATTTT

d_gene: TRBD1
v_gene: TRBV20-1
j_gene: TRBJ1-5
len: 12
abundance: once
CDR3aa: CSADRGGTGGPF
CDR3nt: TGCAGTGCCGACCGGGGCGGGACAGGGGGACCGTTT

d_gene: .
v_gene: TRBV7-9
j_gene: TRBJ1-5
len: 15
abundance: .
CDR3aa: CASSLAPRKNQPQHF
CDR3nt: TGTGCCAGCAGCTTAGCGCCAAGGAAAAATCAGCCCCAGCATTTT

d_gene: .
v_gene: TRBV10-3
j_gene: TRBJ2-1
len: 15
abundance: many
CDR3aa: CAISEPFWGYNEQFF
CDR3nt: TGTGCCATCAGTGAGCCCTTTTGGGGATACAATGAGCAGTTCTTC

d_gene: .
v_gene: TRBV7-9
j_gene: TRBJ2-2
len: 13
abundance: .
CDR3aa: CASSQTGTGELFF
CDR3nt: TGTGCCAGCAGCCAAACAGGGACCGGGGAGCTGTTTTTT

d_gene: .
v_gene: TRBV7-8
j_gene: TRBJ2-6
len: 18
abundance: few
CDR3aa: CASRSGTRGGTGANVLTF
CDR3nt: TGTGCCAGCAGATCCGGGACACGGGGTGGCACGGGGGCCAACGTCCTGACTTTC

d_gene: TRBD1
v_gene: TRBV2
j_gene: TRBJ2-7
len: 15
abundance: .
CDR3aa: CASSAAGTGTYEQYF
CDR3nt: TGTGCCAGCAGCGCTGCCGGGACAGGGACTTACGAGCAGTACTTC

d_gene: TRBD2
v_gene: TRBV24-1
j_gene: TRBJ2-3
len: 16
abundance: many
CDR3aa: CATSDSLAVNTDTQYF
CDR3nt: TGTGCCACCAGTGATTCACTAGCGGTAAATACAGATACGCAGTATTTT

d_gene: .
v_gene: TRBV20-1
j_gene: TRBJ1-1
len: 14
abundance: .
CDR3aa: CSAPPTVRNTEAFF
CDR3nt: TGCAGTGCCCCACCGACAGTGAGGAACACTGAAGCTTTCTTT

d_gene: .
v_gene: TRBV13
j_gene: TRBJ2-7
len: 14
abundance: many
CDR3aa: CASSLAGQPYEQYF
CDR3nt: TGTGCCAGCAGCTTAGCAGGACAGCCCTACGAGCAGTACTTC

d_gene: TRBD2
v_gene: TRBV7-2
j_gene: TRBJ2-7
len: 14
abundance: few
CDR3aa: CASSLVAGGNEQYF
CDR3nt: TGTGCCAGCAGCTTAGTGGCGGGGGGTAACGAGCAGTACTTC

d_gene: TRBD1
v_gene: TRBV20-1
j_gene: TRBJ2-1
len: 13
abundance: .
CDR3aa: CSARGTGEHEQFF
CDR3nt: TGCAGTGCTAGAGGGACAGGGGAACATGAGCAGTTCTTC

d_gene: .
v_gene: TRBV20-1
j_gene: TRBJ1-5
len: 14
abundance: .
CDR3aa: CSARDTTENQPQHF
CDR3nt: TGCAGTGCTAGAGATACGACAGAGAATCAGCCCCAGCATTTT

d_gene: .
v_gene: TRBV9
j_gene: TRBJ1-2
len: 16
abundance: many
CDR3aa: CASSAYDHSGDYGYTF
CDR3nt: TGTGCCAGCAGCGCTTACGACCACTCAGGGGACTATGGCTACACCTTC

d_gene: .
v_gene: TRBV13
j_gene: TRBJ2-5
len: 13
abundance: .
CDR3aa: CASSPMHQETQYF
CDR3nt: TGTGCCAGCAGCCCCATGCACCAAGAGACCCAGTACTTC

d_gene: .
v_gene: TRBV20-1
j_gene: TRBJ1-2
len: 13
abundance: .
CDR3aa: CSARDSSTGGYTF
CDR3nt: TGCAGTGCTAGAGATAGCAGTACGGGTGGCTACACCTTC

d_gene: .
v_gene: TRBV5-5
j_gene: TRBJ2-7
len: 12
abundance: .
CDR3aa: CASSLDFYEQYF
CDR3nt: TGCGCCAGCAGCTTGGACTTCTACGAGCAGTACTTC

d_gene: TRBD2
v_gene: TRBV20-1
j_gene: TRBJ2-3
len: 13
abundance: .
CDR3aa: CSFLAVSYNEQYF
CDR3nt: TGCAGCTTCCTAGCGGTCTCCTACAATGAGCAGTATTTT